This T cell receptor beta chain was retrieved from a study of blood T cell repertoires in COVID-19. In the study overall: The samples span acute and convalescent COVID-19 from the United States, Italy and Spain.

In the authors' workflow: Reference gene primer amplification gave estimated nucleated cell counts. Sequenced by immunoSEQ multiplex PCR; TCRdb stores in-frame clones only, minus some. D and trimming were read from the DNA, whereas the V and J calls and clone size are those reported in that table. Among about 270,000 clones listed, about 89% were seen once. This study enrolled people aged about 18 to 90 from around 26 US geographic areas. Either two negative PCRs, clearance, or symptom resolution qualified Cohort 3 donors as recovered. V lost 1 base and J lost 1, with 11 bases in between. The CDR3 runs to 17 residues. Per the germline V gene, CDR1 is SGHTA and CDR2 is FQGNSA.

The TCR comes from a woman aged 18-29 years who had recovered from COVID-19. The chain links TRBV7-2 to TRBJ2-6, with a possible D match to TRBD2 (5 bases). Sequenced sample: PBMCs or T cells enriched from blood (not recorded which). CDR3 coding DNA: TGTGCCAGCAGCTTAGGGGAGTTCAGTTCTGGGGCCAACGTCCTGACTTTC. Translation gives CASSLGEFSSGANVLTF.